Each of the 16 T cell receptor beta chains below was sequenced from the same sample in a study of cytotoxic CD8 clonotypes in ibrutinib-treated CLL. Sequenced by immunoSEQ multiplex PCR; TCRdb stores in-frame clones only, minus some. Among some 310,000 clones listed, 80% were seen once. Sequences were derived from PBMCs, sampled before ibrutinib treatment. The receptors derive from a human donor with chronic lymphocytic leukemia.

The chain uses TRBV7-2 and TRBJ2-7, with TRBD2 matching 11 bases. After removal of 5 bases from V and 0 bases from J, the junction contained 12 bases not matched to a gene. Germline V lookup: CDR1 SGHTA, CDR2 FQGNSA. The CDR3 covers 18 residues. CDR3 region: CASSAGLAVGGASYEQYF. For the CDR3, the DNA is TGTGCCAGCAGCGCGGGACTAGCGGTTGGGGGGGCCTCCTACGAGCAGTACTTC.

This clone is a singleton in its sample. The gene calls are TRBV6-1 and TRBJ2-1, with D unclear. Trimming shortened V by 5 bases and J by 4 bases, and 9 bases separated the two germline ends. Germline CDR1 is MNHNS and CDR2 is SASEGT. The CDR3 runs to 13 residues. In DNA form, the CDR3 reads TGTGCCAGCAGTACCCAGGAGTACAATGAGCAGTTCTTC. This sequence encodes CASSTQEYNEQFF.

This clone was recorded once. The chain couples TRBV14 to TRBJ2-2; no definite D call. Germline V CDR1 and CDR2: SGHDN, FVKESK. The CDR3 sequence is 14 residues long. V lost 1 base and J lost 1, with 4 bases in between. The CDR3, as DNA: TGTGCCAGCAGCCAAGGAGTGAACACCGGGGAGCTGTTTTTT. It specifies CASSQGVNTGELFF.

This chain uses TRBV6-5 with TRBJ2-7; TRBD1 matches at 11 bases. There are 13 residues in the CDR3. Germline V lookup: CDR1 MNHEY, CDR2 SVGAGI. J was trimmed by 5 bases and V by 4 bases; bases with no gene match: 1. The DNA for the CDR3 is TGTGCCAGCAGTTGGACAGGGGGCGACGAGCAGTACTTC. This codes for CASSWTGGDEQYF.

The chain recombines TRBV7-9 with TRBJ1-2, with a weak D call TRBD1 (5 bases). Germline V CDR1 and CDR2: SEHNR, FQNEAQ (reference sequence). Trimming removed 4 bases from V and 0 bases from J, with 9 bases in between. CDR3 length: 14 residues. The CDR3 is CASSWTTANYGYTF. The CDR3, as DNA: TGTGCCAGCAGCTGGACGACAGCTAACTATGGCTACACCTTC.

The chain has TRBV30 and TRBJ2-7; 11 nucleotides agree with TRBD1. Germline V gives CDR1 GTSNPN, CDR2 SVGIG (reference sequence). V lost 4 bases, J lost 3 bases, and 5 bases stayed unmatched. This CDR3 region has 14 residues. The CDR3 is CAWTGTGGNYEQYF. The CDR3 bases are TGTGCCTGGACCGGGACAGGGGGAAACTACGAGCAGTACTTC.

This chain joins TRBV18 and TRBJ1-3; D is ambiguous. Trimming pared 5 bases from V and 4 bases from J, leaving 12 bases between. Germline V gene lookup returns CDR1 KGHSH and CDR2 LQKENI. The CDR3 runs 14 residues. CDR3 amino acids: CASSDWTGGNTIYF. CDR3 nucleotides: TGTGCCAGCTCAGATTGGACCGGAGGAAACACCATATATTTT.

The rearrangement uses TRBV7-6 and TRBJ2-3; D may be TRBD1 (6 bases). CDR1 and CDR2 (germline): SGHVS, FNYEAQ. The CDR3 length is 15 residues. V gave up 5 bases and J gave up 2 bases, with 14 bases separating them. Written as DNA, the CDR3 is TGTGCCAGCAGCCTGAGGACAGAGGACACAGATACGCAGTATTTT. Translated, it gives CASSLRTEDTDTQYF.

The chain uses TRBV18 and TRBJ2-3, with 7 bases identical to TRBD2. Trimming took 0 bases from V and 2 from J; bases not matched to a gene: 5. CDR3 length: 16 amino acids. Germline V CDR1 and CDR2: KGHSH, LQKENI. CDR3 in amino acids: CASSPPPGGTTDTQYF. DNA for the CDR3: TGTGCCAGCTCACCACCGCCGGGAGGCACCACAGATACGCAGTATTTT.

The chain joins TRBV28 to TRBJ1-2; weak D call: TRBD1 (6 bases). The CDR3 extends over 12 amino acids. Germline V gives CDR1 MDHEN, CDR2 SYDVKM. V was trimmed by 6 bases and J by 5 bases, leaving 10 bases between them. CDR3 loop: CASSWTAYGYTF. The CDR3 bases are TGTGCCAGCAGCTGGACAGCATATGGCTACACCTTC.

The rearrangement uses TRBV25-1 and TRBJ2-2; D uncertain. With 4 bases removed from V and 2 bases from J, the gap between germline ends came to 5 bases. The CDR3 sequence is 13 residues long. CDR1 is MGHDK, CDR2 SYGVNS, per germline. The CDR3 nucleotides are TGTGCCAGCAGTGTCGTAAACACCGGGGAGCTGTTTTTT. The encoded protein is CASSVVNTGELFF.

The genes are TRBV6-1 and TRBJ1-5, with TRBD1 matching 10 bases. V trimming: 3 bases; J trimming: 11 bases; junction bases outside the gene matches: 4. Germline assignment: CDR1 MNHNS and CDR2 SASEGT. The CDR3 covers 13 residues. The DNA of the CDR3 is TGTGCCAGCAGTGACAGGGACAGGGGCACCCAGCATTTT. Translated: CASSDRDRGTQHF.

V is TRBV7-9 and J is TRBJ2-3; 8 positions match TRBD2. Per the germline V gene, CDR1 is SEHNR and CDR2 is FQNEAQ (reference sequence). The length of the CDR3 is 16 residues. Trimming took 5 bases from V and 2 from J; bases not matched to a gene: 9. The CDR3 bases are TGTGCCAGCAGCATCGGACTAGCCTCCCTCACAGATACGCAGTATTTT. Translation: CASSIGLASLTDTQYF.

In its sample, this clone was seen a few times. The chain combines TRBV10-1 with TRBJ1-1; D ambiguous. This CDR3 spans 15 amino acids. V shed 0 bases and J shed 14 bases, with 22 bases lying between them. The germline V gene encodes CDR1 WNHNN and CDR2 SYGVQD (reference sequence). For the CDR3, the DNA is TGCGCCAGCAGTGAGTCTCAAGGTCCCCCGATAGTACCCTTCTTT. Translated, it gives CASSESQGPPIVPFF.

The chain combines TRBV5-1 with TRBJ1-3; 7 bases fit TRBD1. The CDR3 loop spans 14 amino acids. V lost 7 bases to trimming and J lost 3 bases; unmatched junction nucleotides: 7. The germline CDR1 and CDR2 sequences are SGHRS and YFSETQ. This chain's CDR3 is CASSDRAFGNTIYF. The DNA of the CDR3 is TGCGCCAGCTCCGACAGGGCCTTTGGAAACACCATATATTTT. The whole variable domain, filled in from reference TRBV5-1 and TRBJ1-3, reads KAGVTQTPRYLIKTRGQQVTLSCSPISGHRSVSWYQQTPGQGLQFLFEYFSETQRNKGNFPGRFSGRQFSNSRSEMNVSTLELGDSALYLCASSDRAFGNTIYFGEGSWLTVV.

The chain uses TRBV7-2 and TRBJ1-2; D may be TRBD1 (6 bases). The V gene lost 5 bases and the J gene lost 4 bases, with 14 bases spanning the gap. This CDR3 is built from 14 residues. Germline values: CDR1 SGHTA, CDR2 FQGNSA. The CDR3 loop is CASSKQGPSYGYTF. CDR3 nucleotide sequence: TGTGCCAGCAGCAAACAGGGTCCGTCCTATGGCTACACCTTC.